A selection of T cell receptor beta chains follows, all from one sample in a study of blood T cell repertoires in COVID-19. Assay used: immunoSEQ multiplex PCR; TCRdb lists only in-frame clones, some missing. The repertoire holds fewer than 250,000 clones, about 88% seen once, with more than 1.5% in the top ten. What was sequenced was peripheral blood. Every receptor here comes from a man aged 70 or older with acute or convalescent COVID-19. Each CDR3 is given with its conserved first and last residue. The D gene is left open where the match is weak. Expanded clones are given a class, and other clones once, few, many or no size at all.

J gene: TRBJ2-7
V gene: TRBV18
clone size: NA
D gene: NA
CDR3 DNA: TGTGCCAGCTCAAGCGGAAACTACGAGCAGTACTTC
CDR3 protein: CASSSGNYEQYF

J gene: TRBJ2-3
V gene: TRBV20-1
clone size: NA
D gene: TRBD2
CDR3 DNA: TGCAGTGCTAGTGGGACTAGCGGGAGTGCAGATACGCAGTATTTT
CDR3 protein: CSASGTSGSADTQYF

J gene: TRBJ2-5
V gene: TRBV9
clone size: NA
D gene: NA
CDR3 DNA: TGTGCCAGCAGCGTAGCTCCAGGGTACCAAGAGACCCAGTACTTC
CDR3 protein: CASSVAPGYQETQYF

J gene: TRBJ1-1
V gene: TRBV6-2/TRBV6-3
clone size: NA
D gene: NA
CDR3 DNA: TGTGCCAGCAGTACGCGGATCATGAACACTGAAGCTTTCTTT
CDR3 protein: CASSTRIMNTEAFF

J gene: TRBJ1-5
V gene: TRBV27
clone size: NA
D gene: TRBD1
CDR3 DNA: TGTGCCAGCAGTCCAACAGCCGGGACAGCCCAGCATTTT
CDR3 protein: CASSPTAGTAQHF

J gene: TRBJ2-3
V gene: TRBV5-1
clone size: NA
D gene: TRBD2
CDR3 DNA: TGCGCCAGCAGCTCCGGGACTACGGTTTTCGTTACAGATACGCAGTATTTT
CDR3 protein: CASSSGTTVFVTDTQYF

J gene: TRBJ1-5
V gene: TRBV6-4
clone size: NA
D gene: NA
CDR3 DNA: TGTGCCAGCAGTGAGGTGGGGGCTACATTCAATCAGCCCCAGCATTTT
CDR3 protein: CASSEVGATFNQPQHF

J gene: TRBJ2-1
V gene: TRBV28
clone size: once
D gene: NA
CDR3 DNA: TGTGCCAGCAGTTTTACTCAGGGTTCGAGGTTGGGCTCCTACAATGAGCAGTTCTTC
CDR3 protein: CASSFTQGSRLGSYNEQFF

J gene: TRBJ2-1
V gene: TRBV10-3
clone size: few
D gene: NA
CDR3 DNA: TGTGCCACCCAGCCAGGGGTAAGGGGTGAGCAGTTCTTC
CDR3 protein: CATQPGVRGEQFF

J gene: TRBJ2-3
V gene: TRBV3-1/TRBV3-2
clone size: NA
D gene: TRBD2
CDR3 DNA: TGTGCCAGCAGCCCCATCCTTAGCGGGAGCACAGATACGCAGTATTTT
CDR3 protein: CASSPILSGSTDTQYF

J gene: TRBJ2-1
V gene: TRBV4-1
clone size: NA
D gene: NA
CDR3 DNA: TGCGCCAGCAGCCAACCATTCGACAGCTCCTACAATGAGCAGTTCTTC
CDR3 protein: CASSQPFDSSYNEQFF

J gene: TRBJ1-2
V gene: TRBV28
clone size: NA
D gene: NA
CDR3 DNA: TGTGCCAGCAGAGTGGACGGCGCGGGAGGCTACACCTTC
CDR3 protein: CASRVDGAGGYTF

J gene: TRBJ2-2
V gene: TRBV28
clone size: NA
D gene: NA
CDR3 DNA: TGTGCCAGCACCACGACAGGGAACACCGGGGAGCTGTTTTTT
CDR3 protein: CASTTTGNTGELFF

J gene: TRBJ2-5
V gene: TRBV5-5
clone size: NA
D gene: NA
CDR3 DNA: TGTGCCAGCACTCAAGGGGAGGACACCCAGTACTTC
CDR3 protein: CASTQGEDTQYF

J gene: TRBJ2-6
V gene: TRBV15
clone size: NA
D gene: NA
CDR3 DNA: TGTGCCACCAGCAGAGAATCAGGGGCCAACGTCCTGACTTTC
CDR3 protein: CATSRESGANVLTF

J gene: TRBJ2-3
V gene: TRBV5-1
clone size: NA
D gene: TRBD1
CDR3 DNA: TGCGCCAGCAGCTTCGACAGGGGAACAGATACGCAGTATTTT
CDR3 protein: CASSFDRGTDTQYF

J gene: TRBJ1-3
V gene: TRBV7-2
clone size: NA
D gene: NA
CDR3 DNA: TGTGCCAGCAGCATCAGAACAGGTCCCTTCTCTGGAAACACCATATATTTT
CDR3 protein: CASSIRTGPFSGNTIYF

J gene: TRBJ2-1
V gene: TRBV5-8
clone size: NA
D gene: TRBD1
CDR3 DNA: TGTGCCAGCAGCTTGGGACAGGGGGCCTACAATGAGCAGTTCTTC
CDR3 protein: CASSLGQGAYNEQFF

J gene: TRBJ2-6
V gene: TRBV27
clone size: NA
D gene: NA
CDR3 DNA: TGTGCCAGCAGTCGCTTGGCGGGATTCGGCGGGGCCAACGTCCTGACTTTC
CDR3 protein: CASSRLAGFGGANVLTF

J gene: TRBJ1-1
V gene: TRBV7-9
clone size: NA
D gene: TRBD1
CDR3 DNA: TGTGCCAGCAGCCAGGGACAGATCACTGAAGCTTTCTTT
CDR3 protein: CASSQGQITEAFF

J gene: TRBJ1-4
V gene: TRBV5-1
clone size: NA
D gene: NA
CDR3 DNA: TGCGCCAGCAGCTTGGGGCAGGGAGAAAAACTGTTTTTT
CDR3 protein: CASSLGQGEKLFF

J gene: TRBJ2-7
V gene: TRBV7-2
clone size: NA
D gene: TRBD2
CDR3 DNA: TGTGCCAGCAGCCCGACCCGGACTAGCGGCTACGAGCAGTACTTC
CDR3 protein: CASSPTRTSGYEQYF

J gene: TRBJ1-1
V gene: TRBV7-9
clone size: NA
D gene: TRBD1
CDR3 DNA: TGTGCCAGCAGCTTAGAGGCAGGGGGCCTTGAAGCTTTCTTT
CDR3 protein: CASSLEAGGLEAFF

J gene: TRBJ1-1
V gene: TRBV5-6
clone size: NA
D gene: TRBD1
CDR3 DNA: TGTGCCAGCAGCTCGGGACAGGAGGTTGTAGCTTTCTTT
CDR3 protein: CASSSGQEVVAFF

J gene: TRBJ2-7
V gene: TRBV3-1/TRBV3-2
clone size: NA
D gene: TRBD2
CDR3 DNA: TGTGCCAGCAGCCAAGAAGGCGGGAGGGCCTACGAGCAGTACTTC
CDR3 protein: CASSQEGGRAYEQYF

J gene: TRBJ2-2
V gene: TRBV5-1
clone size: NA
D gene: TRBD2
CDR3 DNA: TGCGCCAGCAGCCTTTTTTCTAGCGGGAGCGGCACCGGGGAGCTGTTTTTT
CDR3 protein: CASSLFSSGSGTGELFF

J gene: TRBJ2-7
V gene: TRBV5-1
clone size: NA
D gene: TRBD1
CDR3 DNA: TGCGCCAGCCGGACTTACCCGACAGGGGGTTACGAGCAGTACTTC
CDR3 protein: CASRTYPTGGYEQYF

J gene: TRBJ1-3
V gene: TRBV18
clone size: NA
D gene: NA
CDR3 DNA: TGTGCCAGCTCGACGCTGGACAGCTCTGGAAACACCATATATTTT
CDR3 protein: CASSTLDSSGNTIYF

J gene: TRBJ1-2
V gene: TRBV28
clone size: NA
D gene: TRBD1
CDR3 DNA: TGTGCCAGCAGTCCGCCGGACAGGGGAAATTATGGCTACACCTTC
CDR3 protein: CASSPPDRGNYGYTF

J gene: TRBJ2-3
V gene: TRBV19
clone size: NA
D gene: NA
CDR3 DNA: TGTGCCAGTAGTATATATCAGGGAAGCACAGATACGCAGTATTTT
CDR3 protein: CASSIYQGSTDTQYF

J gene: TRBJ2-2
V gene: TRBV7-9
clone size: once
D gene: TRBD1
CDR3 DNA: TGTGCCAGCAGCCAGACAGGGTCGAACACCGGGGAGCTGTTTTTT
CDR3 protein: CASSQTGSNTGELFF

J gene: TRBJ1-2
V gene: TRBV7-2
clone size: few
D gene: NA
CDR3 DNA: TGTGCCAGCAGCCCCGAGACAGGACCATATGGCTACACCTTC
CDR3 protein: CASSPETGPYGYTF

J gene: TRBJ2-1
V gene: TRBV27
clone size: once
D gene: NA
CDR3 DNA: TGTGCCAGCAGTCCCCCGAGGGGGGGGAACAATGAGCAGTTCTTC
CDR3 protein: CASSPPRGGNNEQFF

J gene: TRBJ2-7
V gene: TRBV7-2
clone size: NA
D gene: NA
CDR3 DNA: TGTGCCAGCAGCTTAGATCTCCTCTCCTACGAGCAGTACTTC
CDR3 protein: CASSLDLLSYEQYF

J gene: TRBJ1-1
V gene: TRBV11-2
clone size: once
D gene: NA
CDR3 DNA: TGTGCCAGCAGCTTAGGGGGGGGGAGCACTGAAGCTTTCTTT
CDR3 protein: CASSLGGGSTEAFF

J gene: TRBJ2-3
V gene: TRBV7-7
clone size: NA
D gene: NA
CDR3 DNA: TGTGCTAGCAGCTTCGGTAGCGGCCCGGGGGATACGCAGTATTTT
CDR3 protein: CASSFGSGPGDTQYF

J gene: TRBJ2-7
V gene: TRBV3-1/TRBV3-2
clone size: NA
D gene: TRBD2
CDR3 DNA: TGTGCCAGCAGCCAAGGGGGAGGGAAGGGCGAGCAGTACTTC
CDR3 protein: CASSQGGGKGEQYF

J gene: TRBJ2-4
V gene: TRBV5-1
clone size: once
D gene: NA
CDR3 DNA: TGCGCCAGCAGCTTGGACAGGGTGAGAAACATTCAGTACTTC
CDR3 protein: CASSLDRVRNIQYF

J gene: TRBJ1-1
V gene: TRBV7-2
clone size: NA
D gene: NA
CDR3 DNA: TGTGCCAGCAGCTTATTCTCTGCCGGGTCGAACACTGAAGCTTTCTTT
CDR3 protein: CASSLFSAGSNTEAFF

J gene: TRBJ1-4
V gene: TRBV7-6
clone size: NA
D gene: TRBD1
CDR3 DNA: TGTGCCAGCAGTCAGGACAGGGAGGAAAAACTGTTTTTT
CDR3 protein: CASSQDREEKLFF